This T cell receptor beta chain was recovered during a study of blood T cell repertoires in COVID-19. Only a few counts were recorded for this clone. Per the original data handling: Reference gene primers were amplified, and this amplification served to estimate nucleated cell counts. The protocol was immunoSEQ multiplex PCR, while the TCRdb copy is restricted to in-frame clones and leaves out a portion. That table is the source of V, J and clone size, and D and trimming were worked out from the DNA. This sample has around 450,000 clones; roughly 87% occur once, and the top ten carry 0.7%. Adults between about 18 and 89 years of age took part from 20 to 25 US areas. Cohorts were determined from participant-reported clinical history. Symptom resolution, clearance, or two negative PCRs marked the recovered donors of Cohort 3. The CDR3 runs to 16 residues. V shed 4 bases and J 8 bases; nucleotides not matched to a gene: 8. The germline V gene encodes CDR1 SGHNT and CDR2 YYREEE (reference sequence).

This chain uses TRBV5-4 with TRBJ2-1; 14 bases agree with TRBD2. Sequencing input: PBMCs or T cells enriched from blood (not recorded which). The TCR comes from a woman younger than 35 who had recovered from COVID-19. The CDR3 sequence is CASSIRLAGGIDEQFF. The DNA of the CDR3 is TGTGCCAGCAGCATCAGACTAGCGGGGGGGATAGATGAGCAGTTCTTC.